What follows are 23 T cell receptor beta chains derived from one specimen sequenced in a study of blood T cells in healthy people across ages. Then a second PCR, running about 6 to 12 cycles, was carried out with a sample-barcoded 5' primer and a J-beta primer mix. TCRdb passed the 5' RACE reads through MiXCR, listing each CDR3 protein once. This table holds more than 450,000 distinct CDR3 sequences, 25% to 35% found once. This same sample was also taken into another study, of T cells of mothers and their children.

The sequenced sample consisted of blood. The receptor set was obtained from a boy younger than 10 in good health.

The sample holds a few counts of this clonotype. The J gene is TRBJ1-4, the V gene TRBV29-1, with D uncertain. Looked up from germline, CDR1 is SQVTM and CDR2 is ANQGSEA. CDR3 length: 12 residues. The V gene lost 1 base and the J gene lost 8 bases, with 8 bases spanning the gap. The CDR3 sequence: CSVEGVGEKLFF. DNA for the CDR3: TGCAGCGTTGAAGGCGTTGGAGAAAAACTGTTTTTT.

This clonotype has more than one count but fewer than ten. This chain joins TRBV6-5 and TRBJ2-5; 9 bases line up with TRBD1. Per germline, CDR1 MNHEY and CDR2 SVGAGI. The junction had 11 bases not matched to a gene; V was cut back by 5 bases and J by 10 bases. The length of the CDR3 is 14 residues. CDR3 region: CASSKPGTGYIQYF. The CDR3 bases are TGTGCCAGCAGTAAACCCGGGACAGGGTATATCCAGTACTTC.

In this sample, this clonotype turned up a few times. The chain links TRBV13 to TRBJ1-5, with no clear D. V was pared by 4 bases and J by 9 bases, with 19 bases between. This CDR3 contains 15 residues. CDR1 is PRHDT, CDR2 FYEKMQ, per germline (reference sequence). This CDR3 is CASSSYLQAPRPQHF. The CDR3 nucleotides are TGTGCCAGCAGCTCTTACCTTCAGGCCCCAAGGCCCCAGCATTTT.

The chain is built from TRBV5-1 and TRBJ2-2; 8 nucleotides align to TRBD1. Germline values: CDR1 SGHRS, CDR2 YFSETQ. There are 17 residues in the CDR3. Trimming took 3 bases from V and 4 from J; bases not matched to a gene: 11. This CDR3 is CASSSTLGQGRTGELFF. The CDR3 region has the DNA TGCGCCAGCAGCTCGACACTAGGACAGGGTCGCACCGGGGAGCTGTTTTTT. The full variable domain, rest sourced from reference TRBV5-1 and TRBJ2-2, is KAGVTQTPRYLIKTRGQQVTLSCSPISGHRSVSWYQQTPGQGLQFLFEYFSETQRNKGNFPGRFSGRQFSNSRSEMNVSTLELGDSALYLCASSSTLGQGRTGELFFGEGSRLTVL.

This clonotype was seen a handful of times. This CDR3 is CASSQDHPPYTGELFF. CDR3 DNA: TGTGCCAGCAGCCAAGATCACCCCCCATACACCGGGGAGCTGTTTTTT. The rearrangement joins TRBV3-1 to TRBJ2-2; the D is unclear. The V end was cut by 0 bases, the J end by 3 bases, with 11 bases between. The CDR3 sequence is 16 residues long. CDR1 LGHDT and CDR2 YNNKEL come from the germline V gene (reference sequence).

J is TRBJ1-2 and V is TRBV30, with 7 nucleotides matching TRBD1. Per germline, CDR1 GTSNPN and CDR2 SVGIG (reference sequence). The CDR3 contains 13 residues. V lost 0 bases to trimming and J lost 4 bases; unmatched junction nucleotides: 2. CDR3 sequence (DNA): TGTGCCTGGAGTGTTAACAGGGGCTATGGCTACACCTTC. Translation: CAWSVNRGYGYTF.

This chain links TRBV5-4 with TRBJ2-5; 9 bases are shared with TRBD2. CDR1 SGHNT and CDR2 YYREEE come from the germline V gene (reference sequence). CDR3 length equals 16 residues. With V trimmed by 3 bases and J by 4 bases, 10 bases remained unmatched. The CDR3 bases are TGTGCCAGCAGCTCCGCTCCGGGACTAGCAGCAGAGACCCAGTACTTC. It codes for CASSSAPGLAAETQYF.

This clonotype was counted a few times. The CDR3 protein is CAISDGDSVNEQFF. CDR3 bases: TGTGCCATCAGTGACGGGGACAGTGTCAATGAGCAGTTCTTC. This chain joins TRBV10-3 and TRBJ2-1; 7 bases fit TRBD1. This CDR3 comprises 14 residues. Trimming at V came to 3 bases and at J to 6 bases, leaving 5 bases not matched to a gene. Germline V gene sequence: CDR1 ENHRY, CDR2 SYGVKD.

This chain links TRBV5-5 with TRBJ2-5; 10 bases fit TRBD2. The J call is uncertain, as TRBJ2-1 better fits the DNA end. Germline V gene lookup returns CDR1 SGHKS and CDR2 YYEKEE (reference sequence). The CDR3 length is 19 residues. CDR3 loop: CASPPSHRLAGVEYNEQFF. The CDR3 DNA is TGTGCCAGCCCCCCGAGTCATCGGCTAGCGGGAGTGGAGTATAATGAGCAGTTCTTC.

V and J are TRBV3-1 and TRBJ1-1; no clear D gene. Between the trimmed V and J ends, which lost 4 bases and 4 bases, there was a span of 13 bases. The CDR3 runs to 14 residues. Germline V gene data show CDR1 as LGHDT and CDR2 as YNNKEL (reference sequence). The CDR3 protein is CASSLAQSGTEAFF. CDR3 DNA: TGTGCCAGCAGCCTGGCGCAGAGCGGCACTGAAGCTTTCTTT.

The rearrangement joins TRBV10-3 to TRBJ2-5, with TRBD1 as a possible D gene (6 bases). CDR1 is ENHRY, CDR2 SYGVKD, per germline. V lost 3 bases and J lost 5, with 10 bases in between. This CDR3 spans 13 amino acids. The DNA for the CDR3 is TGTGCCATCAGTGAACAGGGTTCGGAGACCCAGTACTTC. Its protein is CAISEQGSETQYF.

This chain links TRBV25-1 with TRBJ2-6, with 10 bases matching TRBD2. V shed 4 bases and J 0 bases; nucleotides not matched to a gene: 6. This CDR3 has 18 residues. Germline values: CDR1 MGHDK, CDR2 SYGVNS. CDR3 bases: TGTGCCAGCAGTGTAACTAGCGGGGTTAGCTCTGGGGCCAACGTCCTGACTTTC. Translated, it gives CASSVTSGVSSGANVLTF.

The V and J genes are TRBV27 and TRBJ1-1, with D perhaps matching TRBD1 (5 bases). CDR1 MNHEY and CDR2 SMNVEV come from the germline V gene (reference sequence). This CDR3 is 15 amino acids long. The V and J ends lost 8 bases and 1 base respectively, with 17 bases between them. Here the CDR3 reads CASGGSLLSNTEAFF. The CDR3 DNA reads TGTGCCAGCGGGGGTAGCTTGCTCTCGAACACTGAAGCTTTCTTT.

In DNA form, the CDR3 reads TGTGCCAGCAGTCAACGGACAGGGGGCAGGACTAATGAAAAACTGTTTTTT. Protein: CASSQRTGGRTNEKLFF. The genes are TRBV7-9 and TRBJ1-4, with 11 nucleotides matching TRBD1. CDR1 and CDR2 (germline): SEHNR, FQNEAQ (reference sequence). Trimming cost V 6 bases and J 2 bases; bases outside gene matches: 8. CDR3 length equals 17 residues.

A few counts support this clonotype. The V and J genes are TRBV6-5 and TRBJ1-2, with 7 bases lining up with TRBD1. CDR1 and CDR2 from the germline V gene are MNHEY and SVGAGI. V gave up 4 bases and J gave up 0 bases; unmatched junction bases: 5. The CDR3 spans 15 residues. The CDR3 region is CASSFGTGANYGYTF. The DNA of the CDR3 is TGTGCCAGCAGTTTCGGAACAGGGGCTAACTATGGCTACACCTTC.

CDR3 amino acids: CAISWTGQETQYF. The CDR3 DNA reads as TGTGCCATCAGTTGGACGGGGCAAGAGACCCAGTACTTC. The V call is TRBV10-3, the J call TRBJ2-5; a weak D match, TRBD2 (5 bases). Germline V gives CDR1 ENHRY, CDR2 SYGVKD. The CDR3 consists of 13 residues. V was shortened by 5 bases and J by 2 bases, with 9 bases between the two germline ends.

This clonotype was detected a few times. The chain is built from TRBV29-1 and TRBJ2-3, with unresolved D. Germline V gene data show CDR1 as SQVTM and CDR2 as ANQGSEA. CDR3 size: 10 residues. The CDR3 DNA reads TGCACCGCGTTAACAGATACGCAGTATTTT. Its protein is CTALTDTQYF.

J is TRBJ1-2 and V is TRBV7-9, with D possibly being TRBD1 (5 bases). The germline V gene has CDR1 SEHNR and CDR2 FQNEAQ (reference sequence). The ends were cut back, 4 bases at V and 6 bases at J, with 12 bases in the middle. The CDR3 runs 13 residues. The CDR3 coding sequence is TGTGCCAGCAGCTCCGGGACTCAAGATGGCTACACCTTC. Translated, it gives CASSSGTQDGYTF.

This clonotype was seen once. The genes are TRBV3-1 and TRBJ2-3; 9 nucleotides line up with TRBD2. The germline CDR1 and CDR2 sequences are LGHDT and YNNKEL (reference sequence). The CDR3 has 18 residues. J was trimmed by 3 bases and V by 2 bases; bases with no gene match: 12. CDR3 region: CASSQLVSLAGRTDTQYF. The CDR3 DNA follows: TGTGCCAGCAGCCAATTGGTTAGCCTAGCGGGAAGGACAGATACGCAGTATTTT.

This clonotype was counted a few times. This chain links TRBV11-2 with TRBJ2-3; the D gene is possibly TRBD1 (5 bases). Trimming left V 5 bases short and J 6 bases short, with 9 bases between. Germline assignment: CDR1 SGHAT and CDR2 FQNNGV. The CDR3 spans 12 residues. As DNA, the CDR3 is TGTGCCAGCAGCAAGAACAGGGATACGCAGTATTTT. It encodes CASSKNRDTQYF.

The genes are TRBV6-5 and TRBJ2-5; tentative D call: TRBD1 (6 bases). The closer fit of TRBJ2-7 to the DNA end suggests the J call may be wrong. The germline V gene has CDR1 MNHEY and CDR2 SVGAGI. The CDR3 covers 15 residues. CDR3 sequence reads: CASAPREGHSYEQYF. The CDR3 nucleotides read TGTGCCAGCGCACCAAGAGAGGGACACTCCTACGAGCAGTACTTC.

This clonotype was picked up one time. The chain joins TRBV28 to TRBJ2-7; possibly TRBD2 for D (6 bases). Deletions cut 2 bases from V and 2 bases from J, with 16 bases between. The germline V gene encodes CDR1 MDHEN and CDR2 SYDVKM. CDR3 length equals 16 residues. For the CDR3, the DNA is TGTGCCAGCAGTTTAGACGGCGGGGTCAGAACCTACGAGCAGTACTTC. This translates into CASSLDGGVRTYEQYF.

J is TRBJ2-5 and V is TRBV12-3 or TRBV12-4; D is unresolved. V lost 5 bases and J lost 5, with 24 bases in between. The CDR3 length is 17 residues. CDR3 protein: CASSPQVAVTTSETQYF. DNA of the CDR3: TGTGCCAGCAGTCCTCAGGTCGCGGTGACAACGAGCGAGACCCAGTACTTC.